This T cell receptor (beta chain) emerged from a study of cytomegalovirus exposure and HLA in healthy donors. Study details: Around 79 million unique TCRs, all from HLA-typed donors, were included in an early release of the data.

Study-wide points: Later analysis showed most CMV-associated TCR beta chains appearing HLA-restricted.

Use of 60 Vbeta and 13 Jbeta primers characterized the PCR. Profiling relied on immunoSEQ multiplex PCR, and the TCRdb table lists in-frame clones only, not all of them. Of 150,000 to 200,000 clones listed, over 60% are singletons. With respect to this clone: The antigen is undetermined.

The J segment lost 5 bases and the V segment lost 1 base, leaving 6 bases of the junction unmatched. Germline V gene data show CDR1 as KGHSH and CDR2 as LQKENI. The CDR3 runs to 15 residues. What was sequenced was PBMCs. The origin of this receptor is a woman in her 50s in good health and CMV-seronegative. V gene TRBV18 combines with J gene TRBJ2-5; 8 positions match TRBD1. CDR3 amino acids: CASSPQQGELETQYF. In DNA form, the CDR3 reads TGTGCCAGCTCACCACAACAGGGGGAGTTGGAGACCCAGTACTTC.